This T cell receptor (beta chain) was found in a study of cytomegalovirus exposure and HLA in healthy donors. Overall study: One earlier analysis, a look at around 170 million T cells, found 117 million unique TCR beta sequences.

As to this clone: No antigen is known for it.

PCR was performed using 60 Vbeta and 13 Jbeta primers. Original methodology: A follow-up analysis tallied about 88 million unique TCR beta chains, roughly 11 million shared. Assay used: immunoSEQ multiplex PCR; TCRdb lists only in-frame clones, some missing. The V and J calls and the clone size are those of that table, but D and trimming were determined from the DNA. The sample includes under 150,000 clones, approximately 80% of them seen just once. Whole-study results and caveats: In most subjects, TCR beta sequences reportedly gave accurate predictions of HLA-A and HLA-B alleles.

V was clipped by 6 bases and J by 0 bases; unmatched bases: 14. This CDR3 is built from 19 residues. Germline loops: CDR1 MRHNA, CDR2 SNTAGT. This clonotype originated in a woman aged 18-29 years in good health and CMV-seronegative. Sample: PBMCs. J is TRBJ2-1 and V is TRBV6-4; 10 bases match TRBD2. CDR3 residues: CASSEFGLAEWSSYNEQFF. Here the CDR3 DNA reads TGTGCCAGCAGCGAATTCGGACTAGCGGAGTGGAGCTCCTACAATGAGCAGTTCTTC.